A single sample is the source of the 7 T cell receptor beta chains below, sequenced in a study of cytomegalovirus exposure and HLA in healthy donors. Amplification used 60 Vbeta primers and 13 Jbeta primers. The repertoire was sequenced with immunoSEQ multiplex PCR; TCRdb's copy has only in-frame clones and lacks some. Its table lists approximately 210,000 clones. The sequenced sample consisted of PBMCs. All receptors come from a woman aged 25 to 39 in good health and CMV-seropositive.

The rearrangement uses TRBV11-3 and TRBJ2-3, with 8 nucleotides matching TRBD2. Trimming removed 5 bases from V and 4 bases from J; junction bases left unmatched: 8. The CDR3 has 15 amino acids. CDR1 SGHNT and CDR2 YENEEA come from the germline V gene. CDR3 sequence: CASSPNSGAADTQYF. CDR3 bases: TGTGCCAGCAGCCCAAATAGCGGGGCAGCAGATACGCAGTATTTT.

This chain links TRBV28 with TRBJ2-1; 13 bases align to TRBD2. Germline trimming cut 5 bases from V and 0 bases from J; bases unmatched to any gene: 10. The CDR3 totals 19 residues. The V gene's germline CDR1 is MDHEN and CDR2 SYDVKM. The chain's CDR3 is CASSPGLAGSRSSYNEQFF. CDR3 nucleotides: TGTGCCAGCAGTCCGGGACTAGCGGGATCTAGGAGCTCCTACAATGAGCAGTTCTTC.

This chain joins TRBV29-1 and TRBJ1-1; TRBD1 might be the D (5 bases). The V end was cut by 4 bases, the J end by 4 bases, with 16 bases between. Germline-derived CDR1 and CDR2 are SQVTM and ANQGSEA. This CDR3 comprises 14 residues. As DNA, the CDR3 is TGCAGCGTTGTGTTGCAGGGCTTCGTCACTGAAGCTTTCTTT. Translating it yields CSVVLQGFVTEAFF.

The chain carries TRBV5-1 and TRBJ2-1; 10 bases match TRBD2. Germline CDR1 SGHRS, CDR2 YFSETQ. The ends lost 4 bases at V and 7 bases at J; junction bases unmatched: 8. There are 15 residues in the CDR3. The CDR3 loop reads CASSEAGGPRNEQFF. CDR3 sequence (DNA): TGCGCCAGCAGCGAAGCGGGGGGGCCTCGGAATGAGCAGTTCTTC.

The V and J genes are TRBV7-8 and TRBJ2-7, with a tentative D call TRBD1 (5 bases). Per the germline V gene, CDR1 is SGHVS and CDR2 is FQNEAQ. The CDR3 sequence is 16 residues long. The V gene lost 5 bases and the J gene lost 0 bases, with 17 bases spanning the gap. In nucleotides, the CDR3 is TGTGCCAGCAGCCCGACCCAACAGGTCATCTCCTACGAGCAGTACTTC. Residues: CASSPTQQVISYEQYF.

The genes are TRBV19 and TRBJ1-1; TRBD1 might be the D (5 bases). CDR3 length: 12 amino acids. The V gene's germline CDR1 is LNHDA and CDR2 SQIVND (reference sequence). Trimming left V 11 bases short and J 0 bases short, with 10 bases between. The CDR3 loop reads CASDSLNTEAFF. As DNA, the CDR3 is TGTGCCTCTGACAGCCTGAACACTGAAGCTTTCTTT.

The chain is built from TRBV2 and TRBJ2-5, with 11 bases matching TRBD2. With 6 bases clipped from V and 4 bases from J, the junction kept 7 bases outside the gene matches. Germline values: CDR1 SNHLY, CDR2 FYNNEI. The CDR3 contains 15 residues. The CDR3 nucleotides read TGTGCCAGCAGCGGAACTAGCGGGGGTGGAGAGACCCAGTACTTC. This codes for CASSGTSGGGETQYF.